This T cell receptor (beta chain) derives from a study of T-cell reconstitution after alpha-beta-depleted transplantation in children. Preparation of the TCRbeta library involved a method that used unique molecular identifiers. TCRdb reprocessed the PCR reads with MiXCR, giving one entry per CDR3 protein. Seen here are approximately 250,000 distinct CDR3 sequences, approximately 9.9% observed once, and the top ten hold 5.1%. The CDR3 contains 10 residues. The V gene's germline CDR1 is SQVTM and CDR2 ANQGSEA. With 5 bases removed from V and 4 bases from J, the gap between germline ends came to 6 bases. This clonotype was observed many times.

The clonotype comes from a human donor who donated a stem cell graft to a child with SCID. Sequencing used PBMCs from the stem cell graft donor, obtained from the stem cell graft. This chain uses TRBV29-1 with TRBJ2-7; D gene ambiguous. Here the CDR3 reads CSVLIYEQYF. In DNA form, the CDR3 reads TGCAGCGTTTTAATATACGAGCAGTACTTC.